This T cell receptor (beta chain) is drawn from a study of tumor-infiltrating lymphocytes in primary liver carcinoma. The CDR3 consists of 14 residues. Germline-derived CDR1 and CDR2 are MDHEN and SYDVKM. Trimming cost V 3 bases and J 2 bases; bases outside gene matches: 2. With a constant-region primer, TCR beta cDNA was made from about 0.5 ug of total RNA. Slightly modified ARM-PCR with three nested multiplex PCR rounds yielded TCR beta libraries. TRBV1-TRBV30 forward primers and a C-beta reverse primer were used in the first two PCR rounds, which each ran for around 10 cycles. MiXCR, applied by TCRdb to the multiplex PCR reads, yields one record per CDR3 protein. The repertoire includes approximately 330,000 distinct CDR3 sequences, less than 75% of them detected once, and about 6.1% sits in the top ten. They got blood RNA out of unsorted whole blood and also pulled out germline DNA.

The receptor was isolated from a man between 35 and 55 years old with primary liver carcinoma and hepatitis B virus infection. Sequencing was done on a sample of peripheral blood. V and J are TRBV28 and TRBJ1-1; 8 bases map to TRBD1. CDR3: CASSLGQENTEAFF. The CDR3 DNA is TGTGCCAGCAGTTTGGGACAGGAAAACACTGAAGCTTTCTTT.